This T cell receptor (beta chain) was recorded in a study of cytomegalovirus exposure and HLA in healthy donors. The PCR employed 60 Vbeta primers together with 13 Jbeta primers. TCRdb's table, derived via immunoSEQ multiplex PCR, lists solely in-frame clones and lacks some. The data contain some 38,000 clones, 60% to 70% of them singletons. Per the germline V gene, CDR1 is SGHVS and CDR2 is FQNEAQ. Losses at the gene ends were 4 bases for V and 6 bases for J; bases not matched to a gene: 5. The CDR3 is 17 amino acids. The source is a man aged 40-50 years in good health and CMV-seronegative. Specimen: PBMCs. The chain combines TRBV7-8 with TRBJ2-2; 16 bases are shared with TRBD2. CDR3 sequence: CASSSGLAGGIPGELFF. In DNA, the CDR3 is TGTGCCAGCAGCTCGGGACTAGCGGGGGGGATTCCCGGGGAGCTGTTTTTT.